This TCR beta chain was profiled in a study of molecular identifiers for immune sequencing clone quantification. Trimming removed 4 bases at V and 3 bases at J, with 18 bases between. CDR1 and CDR2 from the germline V gene are MDHEN and SYDVKM. CDR3 length: 16 residues. Researchers sorted naive CD8 T cells as cells that were CD8+CD4-CCR7+CD45RA+. TCRdb processed the PCR reads anew with MiXCR; each CDR3 protein has one entry. The sample has 6,500 to 9,000 distinct CDR3 sequences, 33% seen once; the top ten hold approximately 5%. This clonotype is classed as medium-sized. Input material: naive CD8+ T cells from blood, with Jurkat cell RNA spiked in. Subset here: FACS-sorted CD8+CD4-CCR7+CD45RA+ naive T cells. This TCR was recovered from a human donor in good health. Some libraries in this study had Jurkat cell RNA spiked in. This sequence joins TRBV28 and TRBJ1-1; D is possibly TRBD1 (6 bases). For the CDR3, the DNA is TGTGCCAGCAGTTCCCTGAGGGGGGGCTGGGACACTGAAGCTTTCTTT. Translation gives CASSSLRGGWDTEAFF.